This is a list of T cell receptor beta chains from one sample in a study of shared clonotypes between healthy human individuals. Clones were sequenced by immunoSEQ multiplex PCR, and TCRdb holds only the in-frame ones, with some missing. The data contain 2 million to 2.5 million clones, approximately 93% of them seen just once; the ten biggest clones take up 0.39%. The sequenced sample consisted of naive CD4+ T cells from PBMCs. These receptors were taken from a man between 18 and 29 years old in good health. Some clones in this sample may be carry-over from other donors' samples. Each CDR3 is given with its conserved first and last residue. Fields, in order: J gene, CDR3 length, V gene, CDR3 protein.

TRBJ2-3 18 TRBV5-1 CASSIGTSGRASTDTQYF
TRBJ2-1 15 TRBV7-3 CASSQGTSAYNEQFF
TRBJ1-1 17 TRBV4-2 CASSLHPDRGRNTEAFF
TRBJ2-5 14 TRBV5-1 CASSLAGLRETQYF
TRBJ1-1 13 TRBV6-1 CASRRQLNTEAFF
TRBJ2-3 14 TRBV7-3 CASSLRRGADTQYF
TRBJ1-1 14 TRBV4-1 CASSPRQTNTEAFF
TRBJ2-7 14 TRBV7-2 CASSLTRDREEQYF
TRBJ1-5 16 TRBV5-6 CASSLLRGGLNQPQHF
TRBJ1-1 15 TRBV5-4 CASSLRDRGNTEAFF
TRBJ1-2 16 TRBV14 CASSQTGLSVPYGYTF
TRBJ1-1 14 TRBV27 CASSLNRGQDEAFF
TRBJ2-2 14 TRBV11-2 CASTRQPNTGELFF
TRBJ2-1 15 TRBV7-2 CASSLGTSEYNEQFF
TRBJ2-7 15 TRBV15 CATSRDEKGFNEQYF
TRBJ2-1 13 TRBV6-5 CASSYGLAGVVFF
TRBJ1-2 16 TRBV2 CASSEQGTVVNYGYTF
TRBJ2-7 12 TRBV29-1 CSVWDLSYEQYF
TRBJ2-3 14 TRBV25-1 CASSEYDWGDTQYF
TRBJ1-4 15 TRBV5-4 CASSRASATNEKLFF
TRBJ2-7 16 TRBV7-3 CARTGRGRTGGYEQYF
TRBJ1-2 13 TRBV6-5 CASSRGQAYGYTF
TRBJ1-2 14 TRBV19 CASSIARLNYGYTF